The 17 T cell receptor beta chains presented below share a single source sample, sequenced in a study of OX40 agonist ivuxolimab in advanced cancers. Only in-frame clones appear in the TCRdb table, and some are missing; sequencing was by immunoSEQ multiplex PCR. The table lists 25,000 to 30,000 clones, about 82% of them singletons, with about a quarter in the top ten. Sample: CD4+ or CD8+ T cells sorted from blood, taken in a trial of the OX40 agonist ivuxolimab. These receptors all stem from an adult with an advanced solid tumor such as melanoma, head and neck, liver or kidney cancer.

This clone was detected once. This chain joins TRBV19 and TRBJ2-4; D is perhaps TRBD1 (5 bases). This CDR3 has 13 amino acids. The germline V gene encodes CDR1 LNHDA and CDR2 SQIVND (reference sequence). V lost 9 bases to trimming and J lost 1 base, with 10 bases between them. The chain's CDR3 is CASEGVAKNIQYF. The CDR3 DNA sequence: TGTGCCAGCGAAGGGGTGGCCAAAAACATTCAGTACTTC.

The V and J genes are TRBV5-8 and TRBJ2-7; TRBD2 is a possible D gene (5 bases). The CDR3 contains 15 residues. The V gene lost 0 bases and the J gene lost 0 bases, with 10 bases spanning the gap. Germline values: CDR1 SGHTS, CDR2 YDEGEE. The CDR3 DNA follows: TGTGCCAGCAGCTTGGAAACGGGAATCTCCTACGAGCAGTACTTC. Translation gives CASSLETGISYEQYF.

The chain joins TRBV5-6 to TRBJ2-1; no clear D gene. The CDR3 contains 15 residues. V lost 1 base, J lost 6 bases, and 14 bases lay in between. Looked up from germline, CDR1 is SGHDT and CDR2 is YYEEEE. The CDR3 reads CASSLFRQNRNEQFF. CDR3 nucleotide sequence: TGTGCCAGCAGCTTGTTTCGGCAAAACCGCAATGAGCAGTTCTTC.

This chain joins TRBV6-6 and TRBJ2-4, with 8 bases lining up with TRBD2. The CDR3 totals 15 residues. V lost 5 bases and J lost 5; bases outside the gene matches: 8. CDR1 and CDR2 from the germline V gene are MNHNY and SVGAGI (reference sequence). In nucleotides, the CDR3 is TGTGCCAGCAGTCCCCGTGAGACTAGCGAAAACATTCAGTACTTC. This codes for CASSPRETSENIQYF.

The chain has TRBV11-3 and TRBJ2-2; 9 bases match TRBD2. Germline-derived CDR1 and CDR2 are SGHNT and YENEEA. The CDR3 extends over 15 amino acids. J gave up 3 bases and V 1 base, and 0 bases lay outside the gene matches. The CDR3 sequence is CASSLGLADTGELFF. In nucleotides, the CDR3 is TGTGCCAGCAGCTTAGGACTAGCGGACACCGGGGAGCTGTTTTTT.

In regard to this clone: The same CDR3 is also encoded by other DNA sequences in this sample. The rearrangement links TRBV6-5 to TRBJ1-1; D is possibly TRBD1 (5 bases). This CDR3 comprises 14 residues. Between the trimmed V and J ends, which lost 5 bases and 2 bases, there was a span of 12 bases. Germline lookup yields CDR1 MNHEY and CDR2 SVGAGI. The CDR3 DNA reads TGTGCCAGCAGTGCCCTCGGGGGTAACACTGAAGCTTTCTTT. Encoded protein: CASSALGGNTEAFF.

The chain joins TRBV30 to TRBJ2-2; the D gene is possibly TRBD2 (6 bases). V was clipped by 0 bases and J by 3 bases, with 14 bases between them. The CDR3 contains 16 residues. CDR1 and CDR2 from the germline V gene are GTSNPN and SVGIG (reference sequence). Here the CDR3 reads CAWSVQLAVYTGELFF. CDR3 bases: TGTGCCTGGAGTGTACAGTTAGCGGTATACACCGGGGAGCTGTTTTTT.

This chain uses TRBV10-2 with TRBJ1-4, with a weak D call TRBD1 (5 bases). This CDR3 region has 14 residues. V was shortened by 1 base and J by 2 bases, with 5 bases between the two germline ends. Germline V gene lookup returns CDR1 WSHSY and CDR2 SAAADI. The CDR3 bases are TGCGCCAGCAGTGAGTGGGGGACTAATGAAAAACTGTTTTTT. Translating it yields CASSEWGTNEKLFF.

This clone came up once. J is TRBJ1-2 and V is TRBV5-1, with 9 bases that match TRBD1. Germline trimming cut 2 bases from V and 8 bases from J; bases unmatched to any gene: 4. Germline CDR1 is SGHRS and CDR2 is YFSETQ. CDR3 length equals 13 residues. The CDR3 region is CASSFGQGRGYTF. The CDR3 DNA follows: TGCGCCAGCAGCTTTGGACAGGGGAGGGGCTACACCTTC.

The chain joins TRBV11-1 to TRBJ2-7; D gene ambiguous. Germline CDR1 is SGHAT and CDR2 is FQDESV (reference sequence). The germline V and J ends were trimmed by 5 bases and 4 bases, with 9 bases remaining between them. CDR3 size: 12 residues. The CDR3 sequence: CASSPASYEQYF. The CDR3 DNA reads TGTGCCAGCAGCCCCGCCTCGTACGAGCAGTACTTC.

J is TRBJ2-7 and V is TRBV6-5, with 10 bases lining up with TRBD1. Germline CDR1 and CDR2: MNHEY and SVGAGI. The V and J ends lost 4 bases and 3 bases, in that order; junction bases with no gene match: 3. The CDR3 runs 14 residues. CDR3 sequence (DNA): TGTGCCAGCAGTTCGGGACAGGGGAGCTACGAGCAGTACTTC. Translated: CASSSGQGSYEQYF.

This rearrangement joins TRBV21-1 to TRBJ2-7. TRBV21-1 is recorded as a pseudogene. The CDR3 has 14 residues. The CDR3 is CASTPIGLTAEQYF. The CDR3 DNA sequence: TGTGCCAGCACCCCAATCGGTCTGACCGCCGAGCAGTACTTC.

The DNA of the CDR3 is TGTGCCACCAGCAGAGACAGGGGGGGGAACTATGGCTACACCTTC. It translates to CATSRDRGGNYGYTF. J is TRBJ1-2 and V is TRBV15, with 7 bases that match TRBD1. Unmatched junction bases numbered 3, after V lost 0 bases and J lost 2 bases. CDR3 length: 15 residues. The germline gives CDR1 LNHNV, CDR2 YYDKDF (reference sequence). Together with reference TRBV15 and TRBJ1-2, the CDR3 gives the full variable domain: DAMVIQNPRYQVTQFGKPVTLSCSQTLNHNVMYWYQQKSSQAPKLLFHYYDKDFNNEADTPDNFQSRRPNTSFCFLDIRSPGLGDTAMYLCATSRDRGGNYGYTFGSGTRLTVV.

The CDR3 is CASSAPSGGALVYEQYF. In nucleotides, the CDR3 is TGTGCCAGCAGTGCCCCTAGCGGGGGGGCCTTGGTCTACGAGCAGTACTTC. The chain links TRBV2 to TRBJ2-7; 12 bases fit TRBD2. The CDR3 covers 17 residues. V shed 4 bases, J shed 3 bases, and the junction held 10 bases outside the gene matches. Germline V lookup: CDR1 SNHLY, CDR2 FYNNEI.

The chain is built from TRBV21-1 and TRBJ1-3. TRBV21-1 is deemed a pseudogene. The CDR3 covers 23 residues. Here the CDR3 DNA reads TGTGCCAGCAGCGTCCCCGGCCAGAGCGGTTCTCCGAGACGGGAAAACTCTGGAAACACCATATATTTT. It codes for CASSVPGQSGSPRRENSGNTIYF.

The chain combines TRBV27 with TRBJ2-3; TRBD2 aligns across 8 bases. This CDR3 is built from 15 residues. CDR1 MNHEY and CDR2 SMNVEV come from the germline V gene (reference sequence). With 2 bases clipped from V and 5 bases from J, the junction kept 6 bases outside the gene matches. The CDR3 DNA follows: TGTGCCAGCAGTTTACTAGCGGGTGGGGGAGATACGCAGTATTTT. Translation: CASSLLAGGGDTQYF.

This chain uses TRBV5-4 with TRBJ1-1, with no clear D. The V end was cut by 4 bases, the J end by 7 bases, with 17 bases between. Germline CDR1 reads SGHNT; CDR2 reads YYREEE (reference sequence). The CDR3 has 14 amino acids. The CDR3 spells CASSATGNHDEAFF. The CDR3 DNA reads TGTGCCAGCAGCGCAACCGGGAACCACGATGAAGCTTTCTTT.